This T cell receptor beta chain comes out of a study of T cell repertoires in cytomegalovirus infection. Turning to the study itself: Newly reported HLA-C-restricted and thoroughly characterized HLA-B-restricted CMV epitopes were employed. Public TCR beta signatures indicated both CMV infection and matching HLA type.

This clonotype was recorded at least ten times. Its antigen is still unknown. The CDR3 sequence is 12 residues long. Trimming left V 5 bases short and J 2 bases short, with 6 bases between. CDR1 and CDR2 (germline): SGHVS, FNYEAQ. TCRdb fed the reads into MiXCR, producing one record per CDR3 protein. Of about 770,000 distinct CDR3 sequences listed, just under 30% are singletons. Overall study results and limits: Carriage of CMV together with the relevant HLA was identifiable through cumulative public TCR beta family frequency. Predominance within the ex vivo response was attributable to HLA-C-restricted CMV-specific TCR beta clonotypes.

The sequenced sample was cultured CD8+ T cells from PBMCs, obtained from culture after CMV antigen stimulation. The TCR sequence derives from a human donor in good health (CMV status not recorded). Some clones in this sample may be carry-over from other donors' samples. V usage is TRBV7-6 and J usage is TRBJ2-5; maybe TRBD2 (6 bases). As DNA, the CDR3 is TGTGCCAGCAGCGCGGGGCAAGAGACCCAGTACTTC. Translation gives CASSAGQETQYF.